Included here is one T cell receptor (beta chain) sequence, with context. These data are taken from a study of blood T cell repertoires in COVID-19. Whole-study context: T cells, B-cell-depleted T cells, or PBMCs supplied cDNA or gDNA.

Profiled with immunoSEQ multiplex PCR; TCRdb holds only in-frame clones, not every one. In the table there are approximately 70,000 clones, 85% to 90% of which are singletons. The CDR3 consists of 18 residues. Germline lookup yields CDR1 MRHNA and CDR2 SNTAGT. V gave up 3 bases and J gave up 1 base; unmatched junction bases: 11. The sequence came from a man between 65 and 80 years old with active COVID-19. Sequenced: peripheral blood. The rearrangement links TRBV6-4 to TRBJ2-7; 11 positions match TRBD2. This CDR3 reads CASSEGTSGGWGSYEQYF. CDR3 coding DNA: TGTGCCAGCAGTGAGGGGACTAGCGGAGGGTGGGGGTCCTACGAGCAGTACTTC.